This T cell receptor (beta chain) is drawn from a study of T cells in Graves' hyperthyroidism and ophthalmopathy. The CDR3 contains 16 residues. Trimming pared 6 bases from V and 4 bases from J, leaving 21 bases between. The germline gives CDR1 LNHDA, CDR2 SQIVND (reference sequence). RNA transcripts yielded amplified TCR beta CDR3 regions. The TCR CDR3 was amplified in a first-round RT-PCR using the HTBI primer set. MiXCR, applied by TCRdb to the multiplex PCR reads, yields one record per CDR3 protein. This sample has some 600,000 distinct CDR3 sequences, with more than 11% found just once. This clonotype was counted ten times or more.

The TCR sequence derives from a woman aged 25 to 39 with Graves' hyperthyroidism that later progressed to Graves' ophthalmopathy. The sequenced sample consisted of blood. V is TRBV19 and J is TRBJ1-1, with D tentatively TRBD1 (5 bases). The CDR3 DNA is TGTGCCAGTAGCCAACCCGGTGGGGCTCGCGGCACTGAAGCTTTCTTT. It codes for CASSQPGGARGTEAFF.